The source of this T cell receptor beta chain is a study of blood T cell repertoires in COVID-19. Study-wide background: Samples of COVID-19 (acute and convalescent) were obtained from the United States, Italy and Spain. Sources were T cells, B-cell-depleted T cells, or PBMCs; the material itself was cDNA or gDNA.

Per the authors' pipeline: Reference gene primer amplification in the assay estimated nucleated cell counts. Method: immunoSEQ multiplex PCR; TCRdb's copy keeps in-frame clones and lacks some. V, J and clone size were drawn from that table, and D and trimming were deduced from the DNA. This sample carries 130,000 to 150,000 clones, 80% of them seen once, and the ten largest clones take 3% to 4.5%. Losses at the gene ends were 3 bases for V and 4 bases for J; bases not matched to a gene: 4. The germline gives CDR1 SEHNR, CDR2 FQNEAQ (reference sequence). This CDR3 contains 15 residues. In this sample, this clone turned up a few times.

The chain has TRBV7-9 and TRBJ1-4; 8 nucleotides align to TRBD1. The receptor's source is a man between 65 and 79 years old who had recovered from COVID-19. The sample was peripheral blood. The CDR3 spells CASSFATGVNEKLFF. CDR3 DNA sequence: TGTGCCAGCAGCTTCGCGACAGGGGTTAATGAAAAACTGTTTTTT.